This entry lists 19 T cell receptor beta chains sequenced from one sample in a study of blood T cell repertoires in COVID-19. Some clones are missing from TCRdb's copy, which holds only in-frame ones; the method was immunoSEQ multiplex PCR. The sample contains roughly 240,000 clones, 70% to 85% of which appear only once. Sample: peripheral blood. These receptors were obtained from a man in his forties who had recovered from COVID-19.

The rearrangement joins TRBV10-1 to TRBJ2-2; D ambiguous. This CDR3 spans 12 amino acids. Trimming took off 2 bases at V and 5 bases at J, with 3 bases between the two ends. The germline gives CDR1 WNHNN, CDR2 SYGVQD (reference sequence). The CDR3 region is CASSETTGELFF. The CDR3, as DNA: TGCGCCAGCAGTGAGACAACCGGGGAGCTGTTTTTT.

The CDR3 loop reads CASSVGDRGRRNEQFF. As DNA, the CDR3 is TGTGCCAGCAGCGTAGGGGACAGGGGGCGTAGAAATGAGCAGTTCTTC. This rearrangement joins TRBV9 to TRBJ2-1, with 12 bases lining up with TRBD1. The CDR3 runs 16 residues. Germline V lookup: CDR1 SGDLS, CDR2 YYNGEE. J gave up 7 bases and V 0 bases, and 5 bases lay outside the gene matches.

The genes are TRBV19 and TRBJ1-2; TRBD1 matches 9 bases. This CDR3 has 13 residues. The V and J ends lost 9 bases and 7 bases, in that order; junction bases with no gene match: 9. Per germline, CDR1 LNHDA and CDR2 SQIVND (reference sequence). The CDR3 DNA sequence: TGTGCCAGCACTCCGGGACAGGGTGTTGGCTACACCTTC. This sequence encodes CASTPGQGVGYTF.

The genes are TRBV7-2 and TRBJ2-1; D is perhaps TRBD2 (5 bases). CDR3 length: 15 amino acids. The V end lost 1 base, the J end lost 3 bases, and 10 bases lay between the germline ends. CDR1 and CDR2 (germline): SGHTA, FQGNSA. CDR3 protein: CASSLGSEYYNEQFF. The CDR3 DNA follows: TGTGCCAGCAGCTTAGGTAGCGAGTACTACAATGAGCAGTTCTTC.

The chain employs TRBV25-1 and TRBJ2-1; no definite D call. The germline V gene has CDR1 MGHDK and CDR2 SYGVNS. This CDR3 is 15 amino acids long. V lost 4 bases and J 0 bases, leaving 10 bases between the germline ends. The CDR3 reads CASSATLNSYNEQFF. Here the CDR3 DNA reads TGTGCCAGCAGTGCCACTCTAAACTCCTACAATGAGCAGTTCTTC.

This clone showed up just a few times. The chain has TRBV5-6 and TRBJ1-2, with D possibly matching TRBD1 (5 bases). The germline V gene encodes CDR1 SGHDT and CDR2 YYEEEE. Trimming cost V 0 bases and J 3 bases, with 9 bases left between them. The CDR3 is made up of 14 amino acids. The CDR3: CASSLAAGDYGYTF. The CDR3 region has the DNA TGTGCCAGCAGCTTGGCTGCGGGGGACTATGGCTACACCTTC.

V gene TRBV18 combines with J gene TRBJ2-5, with D maybe TRBD1 (6 bases). The ends were cut back, 3 bases at V and 2 bases at J, with 13 bases in the middle. The length of the CDR3 is 15 residues. The germline V gene encodes CDR1 KGHSH and CDR2 LQKENI. The CDR3, as DNA: TGTGCCAGCTCACCCTGGACAGCCGTTCAAGAGACCCAGTACTTC. Its protein product is CASSPWTAVQETQYF.

This chain joins TRBV5-4 and TRBJ2-3, with D possibly matching TRBD2 (5 bases). Trimming removed 1 base from V and 0 bases from J, with 15 bases in between. Germline V gene sequence: CDR1 SGHNT, CDR2 YYREEE (reference sequence). This CDR3 is built from 17 residues. The CDR3 here is CASSLKVTGVSTDTQYF. In nucleotides, the CDR3 is TGTGCCAGCAGCTTGAAGGTGACCGGGGTTAGCACAGATACGCAGTATTTT.

The V call is TRBV6-2 or TRBV6-3, the J call TRBJ1-4; TRBD1 agrees at 7 bases. V lost 5 bases, J lost 10 bases, and 10 bases stayed unmatched. The length of the CDR3 is 14 residues. Germline values: CDR1 MNHEY, CDR2 SVGEGT. CDR3 in amino acids: CASSQGTERLKLFF. DNA of the CDR3: TGTGCCAGCAGTCAAGGGACAGAAAGACTAAAACTGTTTTTT.

This chain uses TRBV7-8 with TRBJ2-7; tentatively, D is TRBD1 (5 bases). V was pared by 4 bases and J by 4 bases, with 14 bases between. Germline V gene data show CDR1 as SGHVS and CDR2 as FQNEAQ. The CDR3 is made up of 14 amino acids. Written as DNA, the CDR3 is TGTGCCAGCAGCTATGGTGACAGCCTATACGAGCAGTACTTC. The encoded protein is CASSYGDSLYEQYF.

The J gene is TRBJ2-5, the V gene TRBV5-6; 7 bases are a match to TRBD1. The CDR3 runs 13 residues. V lost 4 bases, J lost 2 bases, and 2 bases stayed unmatched. Germline V gives CDR1 SGHDT, CDR2 YYEEEE. The CDR3: CASSPDRQETQYF. CDR3 coding DNA: TGTGCCAGCAGCCCGGACAGGCAAGAGACCCAGTACTTC.

This sequence joins TRBV19 and TRBJ2-6; D is uncertain. Germline assignment: CDR1 LNHDA and CDR2 SQIVND (reference sequence). The CDR3 has 15 residues. The V end lost 3 bases, the J end lost 0 bases, and 6 bases lay between the germline ends. CDR3: CASSILASGANVLTF. The CDR3 DNA reads as TGTGCCAGTAGTATTCTGGCCTCTGGGGCCAACGTCCTGACTTTC.

This clone was seen a single time. The V call is TRBV7-9, the J call TRBJ2-3; 7 bases line up with TRBD2. Germline trimming cut 5 bases from V and 0 bases from J; bases unmatched to any gene: 11. CDR1 SEHNR and CDR2 FQNEAQ come from the germline V gene (reference sequence). The CDR3 has 17 amino acids. Written as DNA, the CDR3 is TGTGCCAGCAGCCCTAGGAGAAGCGGGATTAGCACAGATACGCAGTATTTT. Translation: CASSPRRSGISTDTQYF.

This chain links TRBV4-1 with TRBJ2-3, with 9 positions matching TRBD2. CDR3 length: 17 residues. The V segment lost 0 bases and the J segment 3 bases; nucleotides outside the gene matches: 7. Germline loops: CDR1 MGHRA, CDR2 YSYEKL. The CDR3 loop is CASSQDSWRGGTDTQYF. As DNA, the CDR3 is TGCGCCAGCAGCCAAGATAGTTGGCGGGGGGGAACAGATACGCAGTATTTT.

A remark on this clone: This sample includes further DNA sequences coding for the same CDR3. V and J are TRBV12-3 or TRBV12-4 and TRBJ1-3; D is undetermined. The CDR3 consists of 13 residues. The V gene lost 3 bases and the J gene lost 0 bases, with 3 bases spanning the gap. The CDR3 DNA reads TGTGCCAGCAGTTTGAGCTCTGGAAACACCATATATTTT. This encodes CASSLSSGNTIYF.

This clone was detected once. The J gene is TRBJ1-4, the V gene TRBV6-5, with D unresolved. The CDR3 consists of 13 residues. Trimming removed 4 bases at V and 7 bases at J, with 10 bases between. From germline, CDR1 is MNHEY and CDR2 SVGAGI. The chain's CDR3 is CASSSPGIEKLFF. The CDR3 DNA reads TGTGCCAGCAGTTCCCCGGGAATTGAAAAACTGTTTTTT.

There are a few counts of this clone. The chain is built from TRBV7-9 and TRBJ2-7; D is perhaps TRBD2 (6 bases). The germline V gene encodes CDR1 SEHNR and CDR2 FQNEAQ (reference sequence). Trimming pared 5 bases from V and 7 bases from J, leaving 15 bases between. The CDR3 spans 13 residues. The CDR3 nucleotides read TGTGCCAGCAGCAGTATGGACTACTCAGAGCAGTACTTC. Encoded protein: CASSSMDYSEQYF.

The chain has TRBV7-9 and TRBJ1-1; the match to TRBD1 covers 7 bases. J gave up 1 base and V 4 bases, and 12 bases lay outside the gene matches. The CDR3 runs to 17 residues. Germline CDR1 and CDR2: SEHNR and FQNEAQ (reference sequence). The CDR3 here is CASSWERGTEENTEAFF. DNA for the CDR3: TGTGCCAGCAGCTGGGAACGGGGGACAGAGGAGAACACTGAAGCTTTCTTT.

This sequence joins TRBV7-9 and TRBJ2-7; TRBD2 matches 11 bases. Trimming took 6 bases from V and 3 from J; bases not matched to a gene: 16. The germline gives CDR1 SEHNR, CDR2 FQNEAQ (reference sequence). The CDR3 runs 18 residues. The CDR3 DNA reads as TGTGCCAGCAGTTCGGGACTAGCGGCAGTTGAGTATCGCTACGAGCAGTACTTC. As protein: CASSSGLAAVEYRYEQYF.